One TCR beta chain is described in this entry. Its antigen is currently unknown. V shed 4 bases, J shed 4 bases, and the junction held 7 bases outside the gene matches. The CDR3 consists of 16 residues. Germline CDR1 PRHDT, CDR2 FYEKMQ (reference sequence). This sample is drawn from a study of cytomegalovirus exposure and HLA in healthy donors. General study findings and limits: Analyses of presence/absence relied on an assumption of roughly uniform sequencing depth across donors. In a later analysis, productive TCRs from donors in an Asian-associated ancestry cluster reportedly carried fewer N-insertions than the cohort mean. Clonal expansion, a later analysis showed, was greater in HLA-associated TCR beta chains than in equally common others. It has been reported that TCR beta sequences accurately predicted the HLA-A and HLA-B alleles of most subjects.

13 Jbeta primers and 60 Vbeta primers were used for the PCR. Produced via immunoSEQ multiplex PCR; TCRdb's table is partial and in-frame only. The data contain 150,000 to 200,000 clones, about four fifths of them singletons. This clonotype was sampled from a boy younger than 18 in good health and CMV-seronegative. V gene TRBV13 combines with J gene TRBJ1-3, with 10 bases matching TRBD1. The sample consisted of PBMCs. DNA of the CDR3: TGTGCCAGCAGCTCCGGGACAGGGGTAGGGGGAAACACCATATATTTT. Its protein is CASSSGTGVGGNTIYF.